This record concerns one T cell receptor beta chain sequence. The sample comes from a study of cytomegalovirus exposure and HLA in healthy donors. Use of 60 Vbeta and 13 Jbeta primers characterized the PCR. The protocol was immunoSEQ multiplex PCR, while the TCRdb copy is restricted to in-frame clones and leaves out a portion. The data hold approximately 120,000 clones, with approximately 80% observed a single time. This receptor was obtained from a man younger than 45 in good health and CMV-seropositive. Specimen: PBMCs.

The CDR3 spells CASSLQQGGQPQHF. The CDR3 DNA reads TGTGCCAGCAGCTTGCAACAGGGCGGTCAGCCCCAGCATTTT. This chain uses TRBV7-8 with TRBJ1-5; tentatively, D is TRBD1 (6 bases). V dropped 3 bases and J dropped 6 bases, with 12 bases sitting between them. The CDR3 is 14 amino acids. Germline CDR1 SGHVS, CDR2 FQNEAQ.